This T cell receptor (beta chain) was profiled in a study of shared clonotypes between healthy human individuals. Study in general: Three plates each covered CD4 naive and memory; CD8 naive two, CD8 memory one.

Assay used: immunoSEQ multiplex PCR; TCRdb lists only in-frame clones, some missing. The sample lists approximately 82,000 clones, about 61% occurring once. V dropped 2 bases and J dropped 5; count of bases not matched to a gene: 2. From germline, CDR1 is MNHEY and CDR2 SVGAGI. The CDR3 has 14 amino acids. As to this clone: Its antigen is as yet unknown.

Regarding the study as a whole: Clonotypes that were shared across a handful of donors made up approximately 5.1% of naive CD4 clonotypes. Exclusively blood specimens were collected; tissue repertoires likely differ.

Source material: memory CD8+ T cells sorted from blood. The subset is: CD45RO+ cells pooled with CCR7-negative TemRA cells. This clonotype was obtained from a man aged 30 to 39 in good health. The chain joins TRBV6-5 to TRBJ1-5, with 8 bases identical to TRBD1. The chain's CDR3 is CASSYTTGDQPQHF. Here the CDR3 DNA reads TGTGCCAGCAGTTACACGACAGGGGATCAGCCCCAGCATTTT.